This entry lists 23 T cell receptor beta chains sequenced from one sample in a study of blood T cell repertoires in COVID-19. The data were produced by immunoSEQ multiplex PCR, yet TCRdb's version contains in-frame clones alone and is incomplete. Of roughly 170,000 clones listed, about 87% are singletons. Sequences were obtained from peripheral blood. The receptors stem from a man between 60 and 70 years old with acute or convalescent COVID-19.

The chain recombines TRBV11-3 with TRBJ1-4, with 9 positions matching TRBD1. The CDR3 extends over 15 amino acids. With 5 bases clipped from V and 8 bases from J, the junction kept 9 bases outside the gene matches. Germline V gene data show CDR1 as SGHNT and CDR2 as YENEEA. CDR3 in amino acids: CASSGGQGLGEKLFF. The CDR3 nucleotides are TGTGCCAGCAGCGGGGGACAGGGTCTAGGGGAAAAACTGTTTTTT.

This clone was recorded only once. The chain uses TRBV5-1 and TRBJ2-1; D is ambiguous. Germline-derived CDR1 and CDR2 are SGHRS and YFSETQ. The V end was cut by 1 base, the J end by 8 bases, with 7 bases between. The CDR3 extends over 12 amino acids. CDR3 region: CASSLSVDEQFF. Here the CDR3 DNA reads TGCGCCAGCAGCTTGTCGGTCGATGAGCAGTTCTTC.

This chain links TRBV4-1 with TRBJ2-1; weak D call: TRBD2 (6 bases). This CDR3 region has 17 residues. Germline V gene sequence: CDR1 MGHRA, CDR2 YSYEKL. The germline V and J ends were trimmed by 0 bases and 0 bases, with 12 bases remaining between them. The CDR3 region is CASSQEPSASSYNEQFF. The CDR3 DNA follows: TGCGCCAGCAGCCAAGAGCCTAGCGCAAGCTCCTACAATGAGCAGTTCTTC.

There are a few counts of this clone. CDR3 nucleotide sequence: TGCGCCAGCAACCAGGGTAGCCAAGAGACCCAGTACTTC. Its protein is CASNQGSQETQYF. The chain uses TRBV5-1 and TRBJ2-5; tentatively, D is TRBD1 (5 bases). V gave up 6 bases and J gave up 1 base, with 10 bases separating them. The germline V gene has CDR1 SGHRS and CDR2 YFSETQ. This CDR3 contains 13 residues. The variable domain in full, completed from reference TRBV5-1 and TRBJ2-5, reads KAGVTQTPRYLIKTRGQQVTLSCSPISGHRSVSWYQQTPGQGLQFLFEYFSETQRNKGNFPGRFSGRQFSNSRSEMNVSTLELGDSALYLCASNQGSQETQYFGPGTRLLVL.

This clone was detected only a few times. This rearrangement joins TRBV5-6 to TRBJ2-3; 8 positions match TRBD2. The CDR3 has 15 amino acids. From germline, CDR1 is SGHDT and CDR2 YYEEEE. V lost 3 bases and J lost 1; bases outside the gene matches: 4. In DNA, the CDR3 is TGTGCCAGCAGCTCGAATAGCGGGGGCACAGATACGCAGTATTTT. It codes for CASSSNSGGTDTQYF.

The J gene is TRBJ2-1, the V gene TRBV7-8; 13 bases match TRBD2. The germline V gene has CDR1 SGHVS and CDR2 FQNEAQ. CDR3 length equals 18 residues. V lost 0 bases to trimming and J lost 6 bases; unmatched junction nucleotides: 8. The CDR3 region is CASSLAATSGGLGNEQFF. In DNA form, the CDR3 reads TGTGCCAGCAGCTTAGCGGCGACTAGCGGGGGGTTAGGCAATGAGCAGTTCTTC.

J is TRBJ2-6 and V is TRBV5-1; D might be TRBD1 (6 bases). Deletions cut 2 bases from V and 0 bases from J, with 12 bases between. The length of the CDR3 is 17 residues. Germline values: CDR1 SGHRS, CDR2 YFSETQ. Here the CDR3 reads CASSFTGFGSGANVLTF. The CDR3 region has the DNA TGCGCCAGCAGCTTTACAGGGTTTGGCTCTGGGGCCAACGTCCTGACTTTC.

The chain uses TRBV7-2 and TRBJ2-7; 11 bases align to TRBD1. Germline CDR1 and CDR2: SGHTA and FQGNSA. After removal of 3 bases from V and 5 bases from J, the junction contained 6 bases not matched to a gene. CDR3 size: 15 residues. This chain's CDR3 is CASSFSGQGANEQYF. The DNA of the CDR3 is TGTGCCAGCAGCTTCTCCGGACAGGGGGCGAACGAGCAGTACTTC.

The DNA for the CDR3 is TGTGCCAGCAGTGGGGGGGTCGGAGGGCCCCAGCATTTT. Its translation is CASSGGVGGPQHF. The rearrangement joins TRBV12-3 or TRBV12-4 to TRBJ1-5; D may be TRBD1 (5 bases). V shed 5 bases and J shed 9 bases, with 14 bases lying between them. The CDR3 extends over 13 amino acids.

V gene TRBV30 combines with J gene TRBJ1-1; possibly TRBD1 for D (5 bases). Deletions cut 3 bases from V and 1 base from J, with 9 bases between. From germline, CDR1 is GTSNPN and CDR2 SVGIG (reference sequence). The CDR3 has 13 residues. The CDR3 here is CAWSHQGNTEAFF. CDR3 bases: TGTGCCTGGAGCCATCAGGGGAACACTGAAGCTTTCTTT.

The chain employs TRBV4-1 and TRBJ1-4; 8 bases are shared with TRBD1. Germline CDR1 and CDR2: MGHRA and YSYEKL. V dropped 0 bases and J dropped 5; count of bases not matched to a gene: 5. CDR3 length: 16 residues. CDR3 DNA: TGCGCCAGCAGCCAAGATTTGGGACAGGCGAATGAAAAACTGTTTTTT. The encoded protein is CASSQDLGQANEKLFF.

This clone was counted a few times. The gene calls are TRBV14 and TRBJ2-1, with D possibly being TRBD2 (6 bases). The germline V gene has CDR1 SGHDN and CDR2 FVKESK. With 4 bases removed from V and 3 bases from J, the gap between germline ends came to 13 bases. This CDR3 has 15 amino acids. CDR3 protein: CASSRGAGGYNEQFF. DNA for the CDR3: TGTGCCAGCAGCCGGGGAGCGGGCGGCTACAATGAGCAGTTCTTC.

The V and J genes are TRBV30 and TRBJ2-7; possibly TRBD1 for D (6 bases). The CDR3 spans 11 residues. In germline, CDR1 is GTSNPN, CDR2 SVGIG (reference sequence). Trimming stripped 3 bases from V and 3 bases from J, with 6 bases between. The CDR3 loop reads CAWRQGYEQYF. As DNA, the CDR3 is TGTGCCTGGAGACAGGGCTACGAGCAGTACTTC.

The CDR3 nucleotides are TGTGCCAGCAACACACAACGCGAAGGGGGCACTGAAGCTTTCTTT. This encodes CASNTQREGGTEAFF. This chain connects TRBV6-6 to TRBJ1-1; a weak D match, TRBD1 (6 bases). The CDR3 runs 15 residues. V was clipped by 7 bases and J by 4 bases, with 19 bases between them. Per germline, CDR1 MNHNY and CDR2 SVGAGI (reference sequence).

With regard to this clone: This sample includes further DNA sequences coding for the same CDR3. CDR3 protein: CASSPRAGGNQPQHF. CDR3 in DNA: TGTGCCAGCAGCCCCCGGGCGGGGGGCAATCAGCCCCAGCATTTT. The chain links TRBV7-2 to TRBJ1-5; D might be TRBD1 (5 bases). V dropped 5 bases and J dropped 2 bases, with 13 bases sitting between them. This CDR3 is built from 15 residues. Looked up from germline, CDR1 is SGHTA and CDR2 is FQGNSA.

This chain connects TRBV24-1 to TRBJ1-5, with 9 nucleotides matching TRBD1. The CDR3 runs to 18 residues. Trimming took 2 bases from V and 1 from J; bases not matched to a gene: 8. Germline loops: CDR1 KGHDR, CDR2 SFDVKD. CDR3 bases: TGTGCCACCAGTGATTCCGAGATTGGGACAGGGAGCAATCAGCCCCAGCATTTT. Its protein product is CATSDSEIGTGSNQPQHF.

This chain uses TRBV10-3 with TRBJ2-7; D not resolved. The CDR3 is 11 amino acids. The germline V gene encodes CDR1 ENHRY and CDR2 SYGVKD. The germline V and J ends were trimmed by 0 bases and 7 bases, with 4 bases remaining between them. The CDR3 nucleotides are TGTGCCATCAGTGAGTCTCATGAGCAGTACTTC. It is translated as CAISESHEQYF.

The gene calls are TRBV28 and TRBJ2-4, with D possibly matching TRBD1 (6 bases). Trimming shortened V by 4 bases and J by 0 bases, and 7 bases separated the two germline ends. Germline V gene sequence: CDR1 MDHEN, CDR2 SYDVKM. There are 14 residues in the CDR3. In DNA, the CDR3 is TGTGCCAGCAGTTCGACAGGAGCCAAAAACATTCAGTACTTC. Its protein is CASSSTGAKNIQYF.

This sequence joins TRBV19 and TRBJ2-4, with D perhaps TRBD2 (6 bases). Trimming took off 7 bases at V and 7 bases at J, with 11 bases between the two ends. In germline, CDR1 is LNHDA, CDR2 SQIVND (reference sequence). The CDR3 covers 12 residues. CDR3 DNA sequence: TGTGCCAGTATCGGAGGGTCGAACATTCAGTACTTC. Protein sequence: CASIGGSNIQYF.

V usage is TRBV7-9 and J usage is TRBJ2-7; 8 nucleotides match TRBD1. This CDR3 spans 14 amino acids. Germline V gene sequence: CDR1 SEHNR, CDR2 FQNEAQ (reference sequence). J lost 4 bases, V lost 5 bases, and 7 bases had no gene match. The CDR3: CASSPRTGPYEQYF. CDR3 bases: TGTGCCAGCAGCCCGAGGACAGGGCCGTACGAGCAGTACTTC.

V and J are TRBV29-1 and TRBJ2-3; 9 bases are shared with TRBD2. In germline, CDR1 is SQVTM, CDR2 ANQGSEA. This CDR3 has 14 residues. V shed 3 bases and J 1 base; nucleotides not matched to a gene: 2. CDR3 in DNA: TGCAGCGTTGAGGTAGCGGGGGGCACAGATACGCAGTATTTT. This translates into CSVEVAGGTDTQYF.

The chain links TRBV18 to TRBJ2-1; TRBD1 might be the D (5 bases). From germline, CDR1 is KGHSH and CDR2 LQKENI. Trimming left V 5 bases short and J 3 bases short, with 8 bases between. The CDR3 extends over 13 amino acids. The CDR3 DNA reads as TGTGCCAGCTCAACGACAGACTACAATGAGCAGTTCTTC. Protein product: CASSTTDYNEQFF.

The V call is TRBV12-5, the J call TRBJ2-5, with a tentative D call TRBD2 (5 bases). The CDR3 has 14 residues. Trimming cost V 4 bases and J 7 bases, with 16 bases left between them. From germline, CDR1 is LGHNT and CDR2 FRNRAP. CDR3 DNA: TGTGCTAGTGGTTCCCTGGAAGCCCGGGGGACCCAGTACTTC. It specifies CASGSLEARGTQYF. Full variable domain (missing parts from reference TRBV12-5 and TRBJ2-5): DARVTQTPRHKVTEMGQEVTMRCQPILGHNTVFWYRQTMMQGLELLAYFRNRAPLDDSGMPKDRFSAEMPDATLATLKIQPSEPRDSAVYFCASGSLEARGTQYFGPGTRLLVL.